This T cell receptor beta chain was profiled in a study of blood T cell repertoires in COVID-19. Across the study: Specimens from acute and convalescent COVID-19 originated in the United States, Italy and Spain. Nucleic acid was either cDNA or gDNA, and it came from T cells, B-cell-depleted T cells, or PBMCs.

The CDR3 length is 14 residues. Trimming shortened V by 6 bases and J by 0 bases, and 9 bases separated the two germline ends. CDR1 and CDR2 from the germline V gene are LNHDA and SQIVND (reference sequence). Per the study methods: Counts of nucleated cells, estimated from reference gene primer amplification, were obtained. Profiled with immunoSEQ multiplex PCR; TCRdb holds only in-frame clones, not every one. V, J and clone size are those of that table, while D and trimming were read from the DNA. The sample contains about 260,000 clones, approximately 86% of which appear only once. The material sequenced was peripheral blood. The origin of this receptor is a human donor in a cohort sampled during active COVID-19. V is TRBV19 and J is TRBJ1-3; D gene unclear. The DNA for the CDR3 is TGTGCCAGTAGCGTCCAGGTCTCTGGAAACACCATATATTTT. Its translation: CASSVQVSGNTIYF.